These T cell receptor beta chains were read from a single sample in a study of blood T cell repertoires in COVID-19. Produced via immunoSEQ multiplex PCR; TCRdb's table is partial and in-frame only. Among nearly 110,000 clones, 89% were seen once, and the ten largest hold 4.5% to 6%. The source material was peripheral blood. Receptors originate from a man aged 40-50 years with active or convalescent COVID-19. Each CDR3 is given with its conserved first and last residue. D genes are given only for firm matches. Some rows have no size entry. The others give once, few or many, or a class for an expanded clone.

clone_size: few
v_call: TRBV10-3
d_call: TRBD2
j_call: TRBJ2-7
cdr3_nt: TGTGCCATCAGTGGACACAGCGGGAGTGGATACGAGCAGTACTTC
cdr3_aa: CAISGHSGSGYEQYF

clone_size: NA
v_call: TRBV4-3
d_call: TRBD1
j_call: TRBJ2-7
cdr3_nt: TGCGCCAGCAGCCAGGACAGGGGGCGAATAGAATACGAGCAGTACTTC
cdr3_aa: CASSQDRGRIEYEQYF

clone_size: NA
v_call: TRBV7-9
d_call: NA
j_call: TRBJ2-5
cdr3_nt: TGTGCCAGCAGCCTCGCGGCTAGCTCTGAGACCCAGTACTTC
cdr3_aa: CASSLAASSETQYF

clone_size: NA
v_call: TRBV9
d_call: NA
j_call: TRBJ2-1
cdr3_nt: TGTGCCAGCAGCCCTGGGGCCCACAATGAGCAGTTCTTC
cdr3_aa: CASSPGAHNEQFF

clone_size: NA
v_call: TRBV6-5
d_call: TRBD1
j_call: TRBJ2-3
cdr3_nt: TGTGCCAGCAGTAGGGGACAGAGGGACACAGATACGCAGTATTTT
cdr3_aa: CASSRGQRDTDTQYF

clone_size: NA
v_call: TRBV7-9
d_call: NA
j_call: TRBJ1-2
cdr3_nt: TGTGCCAGCAGCTCCCCCGGGACACTTAACTATGGCTACACCTTC
cdr3_aa: CASSSPGTLNYGYTF

clone_size: NA
v_call: TRBV28
d_call: TRBD2
j_call: TRBJ2-7
cdr3_nt: TGTGCCAGCAGTTTTGGGACTAGCGGGAGTTACGAGCAGTACTTC
cdr3_aa: CASSFGTSGSYEQYF

clone_size: NA
v_call: TRBV3-1/TRBV3-2
d_call: TRBD1
j_call: TRBJ1-6
cdr3_nt: TGTGCCAGCAGCCAGCAGGGACAGGGGTGTAATTCACCCCTCCACTTT
cdr3_aa: CASSQQGQGCNSPLHF

clone_size: NA
v_call: TRBV7-2
d_call: NA
j_call: TRBJ2-3
cdr3_nt: TGTGCCAGCAGCTTCCTATCGGGGACTCCCGGCACAGATACGCAGTATTTT
cdr3_aa: CASSFLSGTPGTDTQYF

clone_size: NA
v_call: TRBV5-1
d_call: TRBD2
j_call: TRBJ2-2
cdr3_nt: TGCGCCAGCGGCCCTAGCGGGAACACCGGGGAGCTGTTTTTT
cdr3_aa: CASGPSGNTGELFF

clone_size: once
v_call: TRBV2
d_call: NA
j_call: TRBJ1-5
cdr3_nt: TGTGCCAGCTACGCAGGGGTGGGCAATCAGCCCCAGCATTTT
cdr3_aa: CASYAGVGNQPQHF

clone_size: NA
v_call: TRBV20-1
d_call: NA
j_call: TRBJ2-1
cdr3_nt: TGCAGTGCCGAGGTCGGAAGTGAGCAGTTCTTC
cdr3_aa: CSAEVGSEQFF

clone_size: few
v_call: TRBV19
d_call: NA
j_call: TRBJ1-4
cdr3_nt: TGTGCCAGTAGTATGCGGACATTTGGGCAACGCACGGGTGAAAAACTGTTTTTT
cdr3_aa: CASSMRTFGQRTGEKLFF

clone_size: NA
v_call: TRBV18
d_call: TRBD2
j_call: TRBJ2-1
cdr3_nt: TGCGCCAGCTCACGCTCCTTCCTCAGCGGGATGAGCTCCTACAATGAGCAGTTCTTC
cdr3_aa: CASSRSFLSGMSSYNEQFF

clone_size: NA
v_call: TRBV4-2
d_call: NA
j_call: TRBJ2-3
cdr3_nt: TGTGCCAGCAGCCCAACCAATGCACTTGCAGATACGCAGTATTTT
cdr3_aa: CASSPTNALADTQYF

clone_size: NA
v_call: TRBV3-1/TRBV3-2
d_call: NA
j_call: TRBJ2-1
cdr3_nt: TGTGCCAGCAGCCATCGTATTTTTGAGCAGTTCTTC
cdr3_aa: CASSHRIFEQFF

clone_size: NA
v_call: TRBV28
d_call: NA
j_call: TRBJ1-2
cdr3_nt: TGTGCCAGCAGCTATTATTTACGGGGGGGCGTTTTCTACACCTTC
cdr3_aa: CASSYYLRGGVFYTF

clone_size: few
v_call: TRBV24-1
d_call: NA
j_call: TRBJ2-7
cdr3_nt: TGTGCCACCAGTGCAGCGGCAGGTAAGGACTACGAGCAGTACTTC
cdr3_aa: CATSAAAGKDYEQYF

clone_size: NA
v_call: TRBV19
d_call: NA
j_call: TRBJ1-4
cdr3_nt: TGTGCCACCTCCCCCTGGCCACAGGAACTTGGAGAAAAACTGTTTTTT
cdr3_aa: CATSPWPQELGEKLFF

clone_size: NA
v_call: TRBV29-1
d_call: NA
j_call: TRBJ1-1
cdr3_nt: TGCAGCGTTCGGGAGGGGATGGGGACTTTCTTT
cdr3_aa: CSVREGMGTFF

clone_size: NA
v_call: TRBV28
d_call: NA
j_call: TRBJ2-4
cdr3_nt: TGTGCCAGCAGCTCTCCGTCTCCTCTAGCCAAAAACATTCAGTACTTC
cdr3_aa: CASSSPSPLAKNIQYF

clone_size: NA
v_call: TRBV7-2
d_call: NA
j_call: TRBJ2-5
cdr3_nt: TGTGCCAGCAGCTTTAACCGGGGGGAGACCCAGTACTTC
cdr3_aa: CASSFNRGETQYF